Sequencing of this T cell receptor beta chain was carried out in a study of T cells in Graves' hyperthyroidism and ophthalmopathy. The study's findings and limits: Most thyroid clonotypes expanded above 0.001 appeared in blood too.

Patients having uncontrolled infection, another autoimmune disease, pregnancy or lactation were not included. TCR beta CDR3 regions were amplified from RNA. Carried out on the TCR CDR3, a first-round RT-PCR used the HTBI primer set. Each CDR3 protein gets one entry after TCRdb re-called the multiplex PCR reads with MiXCR. The data show around 700,000 distinct CDR3 sequences, with roughly a third seen just once and approximately 31% held by the top ten. A note on this clonotype: Its target is unknown.

Trimming cost V 1 base and J 14 bases; bases outside gene matches: 4. This CDR3 comprises 10 residues. Germline V gene lookup returns CDR1 DFQATT and CDR2 SNEGSKA (reference sequence). This receptor was identified in a woman between 40 and 55 years old with Graves' hyperthyroidism. This chain joins TRBV20-1 and TRBJ1-2; 7 nucleotides match TRBD1. Material: blood. Written as DNA, the CDR3 is TGCAGTGCTAGAGGTCAGGACAGGACCTTC. This gives the protein CSARGQDRTF.